These 29 T cell receptor beta chains came from one sample sequenced in a study of cytomegalovirus exposure and HLA in healthy donors. PCR used 60 Vbeta primers and 13 Jbeta primers. Sequenced by immunoSEQ multiplex PCR; TCRdb stores in-frame clones only, minus some. The data contain around 230,000 clones, 82% of them singletons. The sequenced sample consisted of PBMCs. The receptors come from a man aged 40-55 years in good health and CMV-seropositive.

The V call is TRBV11-3, the J call TRBJ2-5, with a weak D call TRBD1 (6 bases). The CDR3 sequence is 14 residues long. Trimming took 0 bases from V and 5 from J, leaving 10 bases between them. Germline CDR1 is SGHNT and CDR2 is YENEEA. CDR3 loop: CASSLEQGWETQYF. The CDR3 DNA reads as TGTGCCAGCAGCTTAGAGCAGGGGTGGGAGACCCAGTACTTC.

V usage is TRBV11-3 and J usage is TRBJ2-2, with 8 bases aligning to TRBD1. This CDR3 is 15 amino acids long. Trimming at V came to 1 base and at J to 5 bases, leaving 3 bases not matched to a gene. Germline V gives CDR1 SGHNT, CDR2 YENEEA. The CDR3 DNA reads as TGTGCCAGCAGCTTAGGGACAGGGAAAACCGGGGAGCTGTTTTTT. Its translation is CASSLGTGKTGELFF.

Points on this clone: This same CDR3 is encoded by further DNA sequences in the sample. This chain joins TRBV7-9 and TRBJ1-4; 9 bases fit TRBD1. From germline, CDR1 is SEHNR and CDR2 FQNEAQ (reference sequence). This CDR3 has 14 residues. V lost 5 bases to trimming and J lost 5 bases; unmatched junction nucleotides: 3. The CDR3 is CASSPGQGNEKLFF. Here the CDR3 DNA reads TGTGCCAGCAGCCCGGGACAGGGCAATGAAAAACTGTTTTTT.

V is TRBV27 and J is TRBJ1-2; D gene ambiguous. CDR3 length: 13 amino acids. Germline CDR1 MNHEY, CDR2 SMNVEV (reference sequence). Trimming removed 5 bases at V and 4 bases at J, with 11 bases between. Here the CDR3 DNA reads TGTGCCAGCAGTGCCCTTCCGGTCTATGGCTACACCTTC. Protein: CASSALPVYGYTF.

This clone was observed once. This sample includes further DNA sequences coding for the same CDR3. This chain uses TRBV5-1 with TRBJ2-5; a weak D match, TRBD1 (8 bases). The CDR3 loop spans 14 amino acids. Trimming removed 0 bases at V and 5 bases at J, with 11 bases between. Germline V gene data show CDR1 as SGHRS and CDR2 as YFSETQ. As DNA, the CDR3 is TGCGCCAGCAGCTTGGTACAGGGGGGGGAGACCCAGTACTTC. Residues: CASSLVQGGETQYF.

The chain recombines TRBV6-5 with TRBJ1-1; D may be TRBD1 (5 bases). The length of the CDR3 is 13 residues. V shed 7 bases and J shed 4 bases, with 13 bases lying between them. Germline-derived CDR1 and CDR2 are MNHEY and SVGAGI. The CDR3 sequence: CASTRGAGTEAFF. Here the CDR3 DNA reads TGTGCCAGCACCCGCGGGGCCGGCACTGAAGCTTTCTTT.

CDR3 sequence: CASSLYSGGSNQPQHF. CDR3 bases: TGTGCCAGCAGTTTATATAGCGGCGGCAGCAATCAGCCCCAGCATTTT. The J gene is TRBJ1-5, the V gene TRBV27; the D is unclear. The germline gives CDR1 MNHEY, CDR2 SMNVEV (reference sequence). The CDR3 runs to 16 residues. V was cut by 1 base and J by 1 base, with 11 bases left in between.

The chain employs TRBV7-9 and TRBJ2-7; D is perhaps TRBD1 (7 bases). This CDR3 comprises 17 residues. Germline V lookup: CDR1 SEHNR, CDR2 FQNEAQ (reference sequence). CDR3 amino acids: CSSSVGGDSDRLYEQYV. CDR3 in DNA: TGTTCCAGCAGCGTCGGAGGGGACTCGGACAGGCTCTACGAGCAGTACGTC.

J is TRBJ2-1 and V is TRBV10-3; 9 nucleotides align to TRBD1. Germline V gene sequence: CDR1 ENHRY, CDR2 SYGVKD. V lost 6 bases, J lost 6 bases, and 9 bases stayed unmatched. The CDR3 sequence is 15 residues long. The CDR3 is CAISGTGGPFNEQFF. The CDR3 DNA reads TGTGCCATCAGCGGTACAGGGGGCCCCTTCAATGAGCAGTTCTTC.

The chain joins TRBV2 to TRBJ1-1, with D possibly TRBD1 on 5 matching bases. From germline, CDR1 is SNHLY and CDR2 FYNNEI. The CDR3 covers 12 residues. Trimming took off 8 bases at V and 5 bases at J, with 12 bases between the two ends. The CDR3 nucleotides are TGTGCCAGCCGCGGGGGAGGGACTGAAGCTTTCTTT. Translated, it gives CASRGGGTEAFF.

V usage is TRBV15 and J usage is TRBJ1-1, with D possibly TRBD1 on 6 matching bases. The CDR3 totals 13 residues. CDR1 is LNHNV and CDR2 is YYDKDF in the germline V gene (reference sequence). Trimming removed 11 bases from V and 0 bases from J, with 13 bases in between. The CDR3 region is CASGGQLNTEAFF. The DNA of the CDR3 is TGTGCCTCCGGGGGGCAGCTGAACACTGAAGCTTTCTTT.

About this clone: This same CDR3 is encoded by further DNA sequences in the sample. V is TRBV7-3 and J is TRBJ1-2; D is undetermined. V lost 2 bases and J lost 1, with 5 bases in between. Germline CDR1 and CDR2: SGHTA and FQGTGA. This CDR3 spans 13 amino acids. CDR3 protein: CASSLGGNYGYTF. DNA for the CDR3: TGTGCCAGCAGCTTAGGCGGTAACTATGGCTACACCTTC.

Here the CDR3 DNA reads TGTGCCTGGAGTACAATAGGAGCCGGGGAGCTGTTTTTT. Protein sequence: CAWSTIGAGELFF. The chain couples TRBV30 to TRBJ2-2; D remains ambiguous. CDR1 is GTSNPN, CDR2 SVGIG, per germline (reference sequence). CDR3 length: 13 residues. The V and J ends lost 2 bases and 6 bases respectively, with 10 bases between them.

V is TRBV29-1 and J is TRBJ2-1, with 15 bases aligning to TRBD2. This CDR3 comprises 13 residues. The V segment lost 5 bases and the J segment 8 bases; nucleotides outside the gene matches: 1. From germline, CDR1 is SQVTM and CDR2 ANQGSEA. For the CDR3, the DNA is TGCAGCGTTCGGACTAGCGGGAGGGATGAGCAGTTCTTC. This translates into CSVRTSGRDEQFF.

The chain joins TRBV9 to TRBJ1-5, with a weak D call TRBD1 (5 bases). The CDR3 extends over 17 amino acids. The V gene's germline CDR1 is SGDLS and CDR2 YYNGEE. V lost 0 bases and J lost 0, with 13 bases in between. The CDR3 spells CASSVAGDSHSNQPQHF. Here the CDR3 DNA reads TGTGCCAGCAGCGTAGCTGGAGACAGTCATAGCAATCAGCCCCAGCATTTT.

This clone was observed a handful of times. The chain employs TRBV10-3 and TRBJ1-1, with D unclear. The germline CDR1 and CDR2 sequences are ENHRY and SYGVKD. This CDR3 has 14 amino acids. V shed 2 bases and J shed 3 bases, with 10 bases lying between them. CDR3 amino acids: CAISEREGYTEAFF. Here the CDR3 DNA reads TGTGCCATCAGTGAGAGGGAGGGTTACACTGAAGCTTTCTTT.

The chain has TRBV27 and TRBJ1-5, with 7 bases that match TRBD1. The V gene end was trimmed by 5 bases and the J gene end by 6 bases; junction bases not matched to a gene: 10. There are 15 residues in the CDR3. Germline lookup yields CDR1 MNHEY and CDR2 SMNVEV (reference sequence). CDR3 DNA sequence: TGTGCCAGCAGTCGAGGGGGCGCAGGGATTCAGCCCCAGCATTTT. Its translation is CASSRGGAGIQPQHF.

This clone was recorded once. V gene TRBV9 combines with J gene TRBJ2-3, with TRBD2 matching 7 bases. In germline, CDR1 is SGDLS, CDR2 YYNGEE. V trimming: 0 bases; J trimming: 3 bases; junction bases outside the gene matches: 10. The CDR3 spans 17 residues. CDR3: CASSVGGRAFKTDTQYF. In DNA form, the CDR3 reads TGTGCCAGCAGCGTAGGGGGGAGGGCCTTCAAGACAGATACGCAGTATTTT. Based on the CDR3 plus reference TRBV9 and TRBJ2-3, the full variable domain is DSGVTQTPKHLITATGQRVTLRCSPRSGDLSVYWYQQSLDQGLQFLIQYYNGEERAKGNILERFSAQQFPDLHSELNLSSLELGDSALYFCASSVGGRAFKTDTQYFGPGTRLTVL.

V and J are TRBV30 and TRBJ2-1; 9 nucleotides agree with TRBD2. Germline CDR1 and CDR2: GTSNPN and SVGIG (reference sequence). V trimming: 3 bases; J trimming: 4 bases; junction bases outside the gene matches: 7. The CDR3 loop spans 15 amino acids. In DNA form, the CDR3 reads TGTGCCTGGAGCCTACTAGCGGGCCCTTACAATGAGCAGTTCTTC. Amino acids: CAWSLLAGPYNEQFF.

The rearrangement links TRBV15 to TRBJ2-5, with 8 positions matching TRBD1. The CDR3 covers 15 residues. V was pared by 2 bases and J by 5 bases, with 7 bases of the junction left unmatched. CDR1 is LNHNV, CDR2 YYDKDF, per germline (reference sequence). This CDR3 is CATSRFQGARETQYF. Written as DNA, the CDR3 is TGTGCCACCAGCAGATTCCAGGGGGCAAGGGAGACCCAGTACTTC.

This chain links TRBV5-3 with TRBJ2-7; the match to TRBD2 covers 8 bases. Being an ORF, TRBV5-3 has a function that is uncertain. This CDR3 has 19 amino acids. V lost 3 bases and J lost 5; bases outside the gene matches: 22. The CDR3 DNA is TGTGCCAGAAGCTCGGAAAGCGGGAGCATCCTGGCGAATACGAACGAGCAGTACTTC. This gives the protein CARSSESGSILANTNEQYF.

This clone showed up just a few times. The chain links TRBV10-3 to TRBJ1-1, with D perhaps matching TRBD1 (5 bases). Per the germline V gene, CDR1 is ENHRY and CDR2 is SYGVKD. The CDR3 is 14 residues long. V was pared by 4 bases and J by 2 bases, with 11 bases between. The CDR3 bases are TGTGCCATCAGTGTCGCGGGGCTAAACACTGAAGCTTTCTTT. It codes for CAISVAGLNTEAFF.

The chain employs TRBV7-8 and TRBJ2-2, with 13 positions matching TRBD2. V lost 10 bases and J lost 4; bases outside the gene matches: 9. Germline V gives CDR1 SGHVS, CDR2 FQNEAQ. CDR3 length equals 16 residues. Here the CDR3 reads CATKLAGGPSTGELFF. For the CDR3, the DNA is TGTGCCACCAAACTAGCGGGAGGGCCTAGCACCGGGGAGCTGTTTTTT.

The J gene is TRBJ2-3, the V gene TRBV2; D gene unclear. The ends were cut back, 7 bases at V and 10 bases at J, with 12 bases in the middle. Looked up from germline, CDR1 is SNHLY and CDR2 is FYNNEI. This CDR3 is built from 11 residues. The CDR3 is CASTAYDPQYF. The DNA for the CDR3 is TGTGCCAGCACCGCCTACGATCCGCAGTATTTT.

As to this clone: The sample carries other DNA sequences with the same CDR3. This chain links TRBV28 with TRBJ1-1; 8 bases map to TRBD1. The CDR3 totals 14 residues. Germline V gene sequence: CDR1 MDHEN, CDR2 SYDVKM. V lost 6 bases to trimming and J lost 1 base; unmatched junction nucleotides: 4. The CDR3 loop is CASSYRGRNTEAFF. DNA of the CDR3: TGTGCCAGCAGCTACAGGGGGAGGAACACTGAAGCTTTCTTT.

The chain links TRBV5-4 to TRBJ1-3, with 9 bases aligning to TRBD1. Germline trimming cut 4 bases from V and 1 base from J; bases unmatched to any gene: 6. The CDR3 runs 16 residues. Germline lookup yields CDR1 SGHNT and CDR2 YYREEE (reference sequence). CDR3 residues: CASSRRGTGSGNTIYF. CDR3 nucleotides: TGTGCCAGCAGCCGAAGGGGGACAGGGTCTGGAAACACCATATATTTT.

This chain uses TRBV4-1 with TRBJ1-1; D possibly corresponds to TRBD1 (5 bases). Trimming shortened V by 3 bases and J by 8 bases, and 16 bases separated the two germline ends. The length of the CDR3 is 14 residues. CDR1 and CDR2 from the germline V gene are MGHRA and YSYEKL. The DNA of the CDR3 is TGCGCCAGCAGCCAGCCCGGGACTCCGCTAGAAGCTTTCTTT. It codes for CASSQPGTPLEAFF.

This clone was observed once. The chain recombines TRBV29-1 with TRBJ2-3; 15 bases fit TRBD2. J lost 6 bases, V lost 8 bases, and 6 bases had no gene match. The germline V gene encodes CDR1 SQVTM and CDR2 ANQGSEA. There are 14 residues in the CDR3. The CDR3 DNA is TGCAGCCCAGGACTAGCGGGAGGGGTGGATACGCAGTATTTT. Its translation: CSPGLAGGVDTQYF.

The rearrangement uses TRBV6-6 and TRBJ2-3; 8 bases fit TRBD1. V lost 5 bases to trimming and J lost 2 bases; unmatched junction nucleotides: 9. The CDR3 is 16 residues long. Germline CDR1 MNHNY, CDR2 SVGAGI (reference sequence). The CDR3 nucleotides read TGTGCCAGCAGTCGTACGGGACAGGACAACACAGATACGCAGTATTTT. This gives the protein CASSRTGQDNTDTQYF.